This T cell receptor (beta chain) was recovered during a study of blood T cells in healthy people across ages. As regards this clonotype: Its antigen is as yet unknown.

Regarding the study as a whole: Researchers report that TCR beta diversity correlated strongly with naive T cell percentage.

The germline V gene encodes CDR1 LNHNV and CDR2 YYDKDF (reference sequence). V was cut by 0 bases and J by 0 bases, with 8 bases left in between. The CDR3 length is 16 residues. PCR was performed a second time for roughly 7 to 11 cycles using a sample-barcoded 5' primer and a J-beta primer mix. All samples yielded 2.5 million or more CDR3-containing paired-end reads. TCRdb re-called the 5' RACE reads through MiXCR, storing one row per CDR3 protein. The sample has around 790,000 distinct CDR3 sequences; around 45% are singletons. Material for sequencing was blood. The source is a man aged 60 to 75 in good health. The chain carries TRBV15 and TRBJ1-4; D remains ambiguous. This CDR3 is CATSRDVASTNEKLFF. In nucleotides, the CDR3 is TGTGCCACCAGCAGAGATGTAGCATCAACTAATGAAAAACTGTTTTTT.